The 7 T cell receptor beta chains given below trace back to one sample, sequenced in a study of beta chain features in type 1 diabetes. Study-level findings and limits: Moderately but significantly shorter TCRB CDR3s were found in Type 1 diabetes patients in all four CD4+ subsets.

Expressed TCRB transcripts were sequenced because the entire RNA isolate underwent reverse transcription. Sequencing was performed with immunoSEQ multiplex PCR; in TCRdb, only in-frame clones are kept and a portion is missing. The sample yields under 300,000 clones, approximately 16% seen once. Their specific antigens are unknown. The sequenced material came from naive CD4+ T cells from blood. Receptors were obtained from a man between 25 and 39 years old with type 1 diabetes.

This chain joins TRBV7-2 and TRBJ2-1; D is perhaps TRBD2 (6 bases). The germline CDR1 and CDR2 sequences are SGHTA and FQGNSA. The CDR3 has 14 residues. With 3 bases removed from V and 8 bases from J, the gap between germline ends came to 14 bases. CDR3: CASSLGRSNYEQFF. CDR3 sequence (DNA): TGTGCCAGCAGCTTGGGGAGGAGCAACTATGAGCAGTTCTTC.

This clone occurred a few times. V is TRBV15 and J is TRBJ2-1; possibly TRBD2 for D (7 bases). The ends were cut back, 1 base at V and 7 bases at J, with 14 bases in the middle. The CDR3 spans 15 residues. The germline V gene encodes CDR1 LNHNV and CDR2 YYDKDF (reference sequence). CDR3 coding DNA: TGTGCCACCAGCAGAGCGGGGAGGGGGGTTAATGAGCAGTTCTTC. Protein sequence: CATSRAGRGVNEQFF.

This clone was detected only a few times. CDR3 protein: CASSLKNSGDTQYF. The CDR3 DNA reads TGTGCCAGCAGCTTAAAGAACTCTGGAGATACGCAGTATTTT. This chain joins TRBV7-8 and TRBJ2-3; no definite D call. The germline gives CDR1 SGHVS, CDR2 FQNEAQ. V was cut by 2 bases and J by 5 bases, with 11 bases left in between. The CDR3 covers 14 residues.

DNA of the CDR3: TGCAGCGCCTACAGCTCTGGAAACACCATATATTTT. Protein product: CSAYSSGNTIYF. The V and J genes are TRBV29-1 and TRBJ1-3; no clear D gene. The CDR3 has 12 residues. From germline, CDR1 is SQVTM and CDR2 ANQGSEA. Trimming pared 7 bases from V and 0 bases from J, leaving 7 bases between.

This clone has just a few counts. The genes are TRBV29-1 and TRBJ2-1; tentatively, D is TRBD2 (6 bases). Deletions cut 0 bases from V and 8 bases from J, with 17 bases between. The germline gives CDR1 SQVTM, CDR2 ANQGSEA. The CDR3 is 15 residues long. Written as DNA, the CDR3 is TGCAGCGTTGAAGAGTTGGGGGAGGCAGTTGATGAGCAGTTCTTC. Translation: CSVEELGEAVDEQFF.

This clone was observed a handful of times. V and J are TRBV14 and TRBJ2-7; TRBD1 aligns across 8 bases. Germline V gene lookup returns CDR1 SGHDN and CDR2 FVKESK. The CDR3 contains 14 residues. The ends lost 4 bases at V and 2 bases at J; junction bases unmatched: 4. CDR3 loop: CASSPWTGTYEQYF. As DNA, the CDR3 is TGTGCCAGCAGCCCTTGGACAGGGACCTACGAGCAGTACTTC.

This clone was detected only a few times. The chain couples TRBV7-2 to TRBJ2-5; D is possibly TRBD2 (6 bases). The CDR3 length is 14 residues. The ends were cut back, 1 base at V and 1 base at J, with 7 bases in the middle. Germline V lookup: CDR1 SGHTA, CDR2 FQGNSA. The CDR3 here is CASSLGDFQETQYF. The CDR3 DNA reads TGTGCCAGCAGCTTAGGGGACTTCCAAGAGACCCAGTACTTC.